A single T cell receptor beta chain is shown here with its context. Assay used: immunoSEQ multiplex PCR; TCRdb lists only in-frame clones, some missing. Of 210,000 or so clones in the sample, around 86% were seen once. This entry is derived from a study of blood T cell repertoires in COVID-19. Sequenced sample: peripheral blood. The sequence was collected from a man aged 50 or older with acute or convalescent COVID-19.

CDR3 nucleotide sequence: TGTGCCAGCAGCTCCCTGGGAGGGGCTGGCTACACCTTC. Amino acids: CASSSLGGAGYTF. This chain links TRBV7-9 with TRBJ1-2, with a possible D match to TRBD1 (5 bases). This CDR3 is built from 13 residues. The germline CDR1 and CDR2 sequences are SEHNR and FQNEAQ (reference sequence). V shed 4 bases and J shed 7 bases, with 13 bases lying between them.